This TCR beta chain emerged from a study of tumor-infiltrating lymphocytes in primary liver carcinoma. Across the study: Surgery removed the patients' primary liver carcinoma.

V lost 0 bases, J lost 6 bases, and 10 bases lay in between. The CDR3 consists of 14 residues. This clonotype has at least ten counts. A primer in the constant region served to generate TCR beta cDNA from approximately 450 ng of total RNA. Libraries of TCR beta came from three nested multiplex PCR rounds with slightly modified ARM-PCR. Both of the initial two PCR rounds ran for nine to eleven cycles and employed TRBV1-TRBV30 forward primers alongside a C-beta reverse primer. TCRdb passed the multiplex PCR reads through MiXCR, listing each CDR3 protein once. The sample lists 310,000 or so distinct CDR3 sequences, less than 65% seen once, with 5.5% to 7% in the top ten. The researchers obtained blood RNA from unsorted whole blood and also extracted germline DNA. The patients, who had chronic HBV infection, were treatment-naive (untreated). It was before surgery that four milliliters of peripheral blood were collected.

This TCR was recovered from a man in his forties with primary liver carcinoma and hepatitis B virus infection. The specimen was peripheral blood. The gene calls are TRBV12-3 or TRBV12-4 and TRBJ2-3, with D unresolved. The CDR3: CASSLAALGDTQYF. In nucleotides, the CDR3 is TGTGCCAGCAGTTTAGCAGCCCTGGGGGATACGCAGTATTTT.